A single sample gave rise to the 30 T cell receptor beta chains below, sequenced in a study of PD-L1 blockade in urothelial cancer (dated by TCRdb to 2015 to 2018). To prepare the library, the immunoSEQ multiplex PCR assay was applied. In TCRdb, the immuneACCESS table is reduced to in-frame sequences with V and J assigned. These tables do not hold every clone; where another copy was compared, an unresolved V gene accounts for under half, and the others remain unexplained. Counted in this sample were tens of thousands of clones; 60% to 85% of them appeared once. Under 11% of the sample comes from the top ten. The time point label on this specimen signifies: pretreatment peripheral blood. The specimen comprised PBMCs, sampled around atezolizumab (anti-PD-L1) treatment. These receptors all come from a man in his sixties or seventies with urothelial cancer.

V gene TRBV27 combines with J gene TRBJ2-3, with 9 bases matching TRBD1. V lost 3 bases, J lost 10 bases, and 11 bases stayed unmatched. The germline gives CDR1 MNHEY, CDR2 SMNVEV (reference sequence). The CDR3 loop spans 15 amino acids. In DNA form, the CDR3 reads TGTGCCAGCAGTTTGGTTAGGGACAGGGTATCCCCGCAGTATTTT. It yields the protein CASSLVRDRVSPQYF.

The V call is TRBV7-2, the J call TRBJ2-1, with D possibly being TRBD1 (5 bases). Germline-derived CDR1 and CDR2 are SGHTA and FQGNSA. CDR3 length: 12 residues. The V end was cut by 2 bases, the J end by 10 bases, with 9 bases between. This chain's CDR3 is CASSLRGLEQFF. As DNA, the CDR3 is TGTGCCAGCAGCTTAAGGGGTCTAGAGCAGTTCTTC.

This sequence joins TRBV7-9 and TRBJ2-1; TRBD2 agrees at 9 bases. The CDR3 covers 16 residues. V trimming: 5 bases; J trimming: 8 bases; junction bases outside the gene matches: 13. Germline assignment: CDR1 SEHNR and CDR2 FQNEAQ (reference sequence). The CDR3 region is CASSQSRVVAGDEQFF. CDR3 DNA: TGTGCCAGCAGCCAGTCCCGGGTAGTAGCGGGGGATGAGCAGTTCTTC.

The J gene is TRBJ1-4, the V gene TRBV30, with D hard to call. The CDR3 is made up of 13 amino acids. The V gene's germline CDR1 is GTSNPN and CDR2 SVGIG (reference sequence). V gave up 0 bases and J gave up 4 bases, with 6 bases separating them. CDR3 in DNA: TGTGCCTGGAGTGTAGGAGGTAATGAAAAACTGTTTTTT. Translating gives CAWSVGGNEKLFF.

This clone was detected only once. The chain carries TRBV30 and TRBJ2-3; D perhaps matches TRBD1 (5 bases). V was pared by 2 bases and J by 3 bases, with 12 bases between. Germline V gene data show CDR1 as GTSNPN and CDR2 as SVGIG (reference sequence). This CDR3 comprises 14 residues. CDR3 sequence reads: CAWSSRRVTDTQYF. The CDR3 DNA follows: TGTGCCTGGAGTAGCCGCAGGGTGACAGATACGCAGTATTTT. Combining the CDR3 with reference TRBV30 and TRBJ2-3 gives the whole variable domain SQTIHQWPATLVQPVGSPLSLECTVEGTSNPNLYWYRQAAGRGLQLLFYSVGIGQISSEVPQNLSASRPQDRQFILSSKKLLLSDSGFYLCAWSSRRVTDTQYFGPGTRLTVL.

This clone was seen a single time. The chain couples TRBV19 to TRBJ1-5, with D tentatively TRBD1 (5 bases). This CDR3 contains 14 residues. Germline lookup yields CDR1 LNHDA and CDR2 SQIVND (reference sequence). V was trimmed by 4 bases and J by 5 bases, leaving 12 bases between them. CDR3 sequence: CASSNRMSDQPQHF. DNA of the CDR3: TGTGCCAGTAGTAACAGGATGTCGGATCAGCCCCAGCATTTT.

This clone was observed once. The rearrangement links TRBV15 to TRBJ1-2; tentative D call: TRBD1 (5 bases). Trimming removed 5 bases at V and 5 bases at J, with 15 bases between. Germline assignment: CDR1 LNHNV and CDR2 YYDKDF (reference sequence). CDR3 length: 14 residues. CDR3 amino acids: CATSLRGGFYGYTF. The CDR3 DNA follows: TGTGCCACCAGCCTCCGGGGGGGTTTTTATGGCTACACCTTC.

The rearrangement uses TRBV5-6 and TRBJ1-2, with TRBD1 identical over 11 bases. The CDR3 length is 16 residues. J lost 7 bases, V lost 3 bases, and 11 bases had no gene match. Germline V gene sequence: CDR1 SGHDT, CDR2 YYEEEE. This CDR3 is CASSSLRTGGGGGYTF. The CDR3 DNA is TGTGCCAGCAGCTCCCTCCGGACAGGGGGCGGAGGTGGCTACACCTTC.

This chain links TRBV4-1 with TRBJ2-7; 12 bases are a match to TRBD1. CDR3 length: 16 amino acids. Per germline, CDR1 MGHRA and CDR2 YSYEKL. Unmatched junction bases numbered 5, after V lost 0 bases and J lost 5 bases. CDR3 protein: CASSQDWGQGANEQYF. The CDR3 nucleotides are TGCGCCAGCAGCCAAGATTGGGGACAGGGGGCCAACGAGCAGTACTTC.

V is TRBV2 and J is TRBJ2-3; 10 positions match TRBD2. The CDR3 extends over 16 amino acids. CDR1 SNHLY and CDR2 FYNNEI come from the germline V gene. The V segment lost 6 bases and the J segment 4 bases; nucleotides outside the gene matches: 10. The CDR3 is CASRELLAGRPDTQYF. The CDR3 coding sequence is TGTGCCAGCAGGGAGCTACTAGCGGGAAGGCCAGATACGCAGTATTTT.

The chain carries TRBV19 and TRBJ1-4; 7 nucleotides line up with TRBD1. Germline assignment: CDR1 LNHDA and CDR2 SQIVND (reference sequence). The CDR3 runs 13 residues. V shed 8 bases, J shed 8 bases, and the junction held 8 bases outside the gene matches. CDR3 in DNA: TGTGCCAGTTGCGACAGGGATGGGGAAAAACTGTTTTTT. Protein: CASCDRDGEKLFF. Full variable domain (missing parts from reference TRBV19 and TRBJ1-4): DGGITQSPKYLFRKEGQNVTLSCEQNLNHDAMYWYRQDPGQGLRLIYYSQIVNDFQKGDIAEGYSVSREKKESFPLTVTSAQKNPTAFYLCASCDRDGEKLFFGSGTQLSVL.

This chain joins TRBV30 and TRBJ2-3, with a possible D match to TRBD1 (5 bases). The ends were cut back, 5 bases at V and 2 bases at J, with 11 bases in the middle. Germline V gene data show CDR1 as GTSNPN and CDR2 as SVGIG (reference sequence). The CDR3 spans 13 residues. The CDR3 region has the DNA TGTGCCTGGCAGGGAATTTACACAGATACGCAGTATTTT. The encoded protein is CAWQGIYTDTQYF.

The CDR3 protein is CASSTTGGISYEQYF. The CDR3 DNA is TGTGCCAGTAGTACTACAGGGGGAATCTCCTACGAGCAGTACTTC. This chain joins TRBV19 and TRBJ2-7, with TRBD1 identical over 8 bases. This CDR3 is built from 15 residues. Germline assignment: CDR1 LNHDA and CDR2 SQIVND (reference sequence). V lost 4 bases and J lost 0; bases outside the gene matches: 5.

The rearrangement uses TRBV14 and TRBJ2-7, with 7 bases fitting TRBD2. In germline, CDR1 is SGHDN, CDR2 FVKESK. Germline trimming cut 7 bases from V and 0 bases from J; bases unmatched to any gene: 6. The CDR3 is 14 amino acids. The CDR3 nucleotides read TGTGCCAGCAAGGAGCGGGGAAGCTCCTACGAGCAGTACTTC. Protein: CASKERGSSYEQYF.

The chain joins TRBV11-3 to TRBJ2-5; D is possibly TRBD2 (5 bases). The germline V and J ends were trimmed by 0 bases and 5 bases, with 7 bases remaining between them. CDR1 is SGHNT and CDR2 is YENEEA in the germline V gene. The CDR3 consists of 13 residues. The CDR3, as DNA: TGTGCCAGCAGCTTAGATCGAGGGGAGACCCAGTACTTC. Translated, it gives CASSLDRGETQYF. Full variable domain (outside the CDR3, taken from reference TRBV11-3 and TRBJ2-5): EAGVVQSPRYKIIEKKQPVAFWCNPISGHNTLYWYLQNLGQGPELLIRYENEEAVDDSQLPKDRFSAERLKGVDSTLKIQPAELGDSAVYLCASSLDRGETQYFGPGTRLLVL.

Only a few counts were recorded for this clone. This chain joins TRBV19 and TRBJ1-2; perhaps TRBD1 as D (6 bases). Germline CDR1 and CDR2: LNHDA and SQIVND (reference sequence). V lost 8 bases and J lost 4, with 17 bases in between. The CDR3 loop spans 14 amino acids. The CDR3 sequence is CASRLGSRGYGYTF. The CDR3 DNA is TGTGCCAGTCGGCTGGGGAGCAGGGGCTATGGCTACACCTTC.

This rearrangement joins TRBV6-5 to TRBJ1-4; 8 bases map to TRBD1. Per germline, CDR1 MNHEY and CDR2 SVGAGI. The CDR3 spans 14 residues. V trimming: 5 bases; J trimming: 7 bases; junction bases outside the gene matches: 6. The CDR3 here is CASSRQGPGEKLFF. The CDR3 region has the DNA TGTGCCAGCAGTCGACAGGGGCCCGGTGAAAAACTGTTTTTT.

CDR3 coding DNA: TGTGCCAGCAGCCCCCCGACAGGGGTGGAGACCCAGTACTTC. The encoded protein is CASSPPTGVETQYF. This chain connects TRBV5-4 to TRBJ2-5; 8 bases are shared with TRBD1. Germline V gene sequence: CDR1 SGHNT, CDR2 YYREEE (reference sequence). Trimming cost V 4 bases and J 5 bases; bases outside gene matches: 7. The CDR3 totals 14 residues.

The J gene is TRBJ1-1, the V gene TRBV7-9, with 8 bases that match TRBD1. This CDR3 contains 16 residues. With V trimmed by 3 bases and J by 5 bases, 11 bases remained unmatched. Germline loops: CDR1 SEHNR, CDR2 FQNEAQ (reference sequence). The DNA of the CDR3 is TGTGCCAGCAGCTTGGGGATTACAGGGGGTCGTACTGAAGCTTTCTTT. Encoded protein: CASSLGITGGRTEAFF.

This clone appeared a few times. The chain joins TRBV2 to TRBJ1-2; no firm D call. The V end was cut by 2 bases, the J end by 3 bases, with 7 bases between. Germline lookup yields CDR1 SNHLY and CDR2 FYNNEI. The CDR3 runs to 13 residues. This CDR3 reads CASSEYSYYGYTF. CDR3 in DNA: TGTGCCAGCAGTGAATACAGTTACTATGGCTACACCTTC.

The chain is built from TRBV28 and TRBJ2-6; TRBD1 matches 7 bases. Trimming cost V 8 bases and J 2 bases; bases outside gene matches: 6. Germline V gene data show CDR1 as MDHEN and CDR2 as SYDVKM. This CDR3 has 15 amino acids. Written as DNA, the CDR3 is TGTGCCAGCGTTACACAGGGGACTGGGGCCAACGTCCTGACTTTC. Protein sequence: CASVTQGTGANVLTF.

This chain uses TRBV9 with TRBJ2-2; the match to TRBD2 covers 8 bases. Per germline, CDR1 SGDLS and CDR2 YYNGEE. The CDR3 has 17 amino acids. V lost 2 bases to trimming and J lost 5 bases; unmatched junction nucleotides: 11. CDR3 DNA: TGTGCCAGCAGCGTCACCGGCGGGACTAGTCGAACCGGGGAGCTGTTTTTT. Translating gives CASSVTGGTSRTGELFF.

This chain links TRBV18 with TRBJ2-3, with D perhaps TRBD1 (6 bases). The V end lost 1 base, the J end lost 5 bases, and 7 bases lay between the germline ends. The germline V gene has CDR1 KGHSH and CDR2 LQKENI. The CDR3 sequence is 13 residues long. CDR3 in DNA: TGTGCCAGCTCACCACAGGGACAAGATACGCAGTATTTT. As protein: CASSPQGQDTQYF.

This clone has just a few counts. The rearrangement links TRBV6-5 to TRBJ1-3; 8 bases agree with TRBD1. Trimming took 4 bases from V and 1 from J; bases not matched to a gene: 3. The CDR3 is 15 amino acids. Looked up from germline, CDR1 is MNHEY and CDR2 is SVGAGI. This chain's CDR3 is CASSSQGASGNTIYF. The CDR3 DNA sequence: TGTGCCAGCAGTTCCCAGGGGGCTTCTGGAAACACCATATATTTT.

This chain links TRBV27 with TRBJ2-7; no firm D call. Germline V gives CDR1 MNHEY, CDR2 SMNVEV (reference sequence). Trimming removed 7 bases at V and 4 bases at J, with 20 bases between. The CDR3 loop spans 15 amino acids. Written as DNA, the CDR3 is TGTGCCAGCAATCCGATACCCCTGGCTGGTTACGAGCAGTACTTC. Translated, it gives CASNPIPLAGYEQYF.

This clone was picked up a small number of times. The chain carries TRBV27 and TRBJ2-1; TRBD2 matches at 8 bases. CDR1 and CDR2 (germline): MNHEY, SMNVEV (reference sequence). Trimming removed 5 bases from V and 6 bases from J; junction bases left unmatched: 9. CDR3 length equals 15 residues. The CDR3 DNA reads TGTGCCAGCAGTCCAAGCGGGAGTGGCGTCAATGAGCAGTTCTTC. It encodes CASSPSGSGVNEQFF.

The chain links TRBV6-6 to TRBJ1-5; 8 nucleotides agree with TRBD1. The CDR3 length is 15 residues. Trimming removed 6 bases from V and 9 bases from J; junction bases left unmatched: 13. CDR1 is MNHNY and CDR2 is SVGAGI in the germline V gene (reference sequence). CDR3 DNA sequence: TGTGCCAGCAGCGCCCTGGGACAGGCCATCGGGCCCCAGCATTTT. Amino acids: CASSALGQAIGPQHF.

This sequence joins TRBV5-1 and TRBJ2-1; TRBD2 might be the D (5 bases). CDR3 length: 15 amino acids. With 4 bases removed from V and 3 bases from J, the gap between germline ends came to 14 bases. Germline CDR1 is SGHRS and CDR2 is YFSETQ. CDR3 residues: CASSRFAGVYNEQFF. As DNA, the CDR3 is TGCGCCAGCAGCCGCTTTGCGGGTGTCTACAATGAGCAGTTCTTC.

The chain recombines TRBV2 with TRBJ2-7, with TRBD1 matching over 8 bases. CDR3 length equals 13 residues. The V gene's germline CDR1 is SNHLY and CDR2 FYNNEI. V gave up 8 bases and J gave up 5 bases; unmatched junction bases: 8. CDR3 loop: CASDQTGDNEQYF. The CDR3 region has the DNA TGTGCCAGCGACCAGACAGGGGACAACGAGCAGTACTTC.

The CDR3 DNA follows: TGTGCCAGCAGCATACGACTAGCGGGAGTAAGGGATACGCAGTATTTT. Translating gives CASSIRLAGVRDTQYF. The chain couples TRBV5-6 to TRBJ2-3; TRBD2 aligns across 12 bases. The ends lost 4 bases at V and 6 bases at J; junction bases unmatched: 9. Per germline, CDR1 SGHDT and CDR2 YYEEEE. The CDR3 has 16 amino acids.